One and the same sample provided the 18 T cell receptor beta chains below, sequenced in a study of CD8+ T cells in alopecia areata. The sequencing template was cDNA reverse transcribed from extracted RNA. Method: immunoSEQ multiplex PCR; TCRdb's copy keeps in-frame clones and lacks some. The profile shows about 110,000 clones, about 60% of them singletons. Input material: NKG2D-low CD8+ T cells sorted from blood. These receptors all come from a human donor with alopecia areata.

This clone occurred a few times. CDR3 sequence (DNA): TGCAGCGTCGCGGGACAGGGGCTGCGGGAGCTGTTTTTT. Amino acid sequence: CSVAGQGLRELFF. V usage is TRBV29-1 and J usage is TRBJ2-2; 10 bases are shared with TRBD1. The junction had 7 bases not matched to a gene; V was cut back by 6 bases and J by 9 bases. Per the germline V gene, CDR1 is SQVTM and CDR2 is ANQGSEA. The CDR3 totals 13 residues.

This sequence joins TRBV7-2 and TRBJ1-1; D is possibly TRBD1 (6 bases). V was shortened by 2 bases and J by 1 base, with 14 bases between the two germline ends. CDR1 and CDR2 (germline): SGHTA, FQGNSA. The CDR3 covers 16 residues. The DNA of the CDR3 is TGTGCCAGCAGCTTAAATTTAGGACAGCAGAACACTGAAGCTTTCTTT. This gives the protein CASSLNLGQQNTEAFF.

This clone was counted only a few times. This chain links TRBV29-1 with TRBJ1-2, with 9 bases matching TRBD1. V lost 6 bases to trimming and J lost 4 bases; unmatched junction nucleotides: 9. Germline CDR1 SQVTM, CDR2 ANQGSEA. This CDR3 is built from 14 residues. CDR3 amino acids: CSVLTGTGFYGYTF. The CDR3 DNA follows: TGCAGCGTCTTAACCGGGACAGGGTTCTATGGCTACACCTTC.

The CDR3 coding sequence is TGTGCCAGCAGTAATCCTGGGGCCAACGTCCTGACTTTC. This gives the protein CASSNPGANVLTF. The chain uses TRBV28 and TRBJ2-6, with D unresolved. This CDR3 contains 13 residues. The ends were cut back, 5 bases at V and 2 bases at J, with 4 bases in the middle. The germline CDR1 and CDR2 sequences are MDHEN and SYDVKM.

This clone was counted ten times or more. The chain links TRBV28 to TRBJ2-7; D assignment may be TRBD1 or TRBD2 (5 bases each). This CDR3 has 11 amino acids. The germline CDR1 and CDR2 sequences are MDHEN and SYDVKM. Trimming left V 7 bases short and J 4 bases short, with 8 bases between. The CDR3 spells CASTGAYEQYF. In DNA, the CDR3 is TGTGCCAGCACCGGGGCTTACGAGCAGTACTTC.

The chain couples TRBV6-6 to TRBJ2-2; perhaps TRBD1 as D (6 bases). The CDR3 has 14 residues. Looked up from germline, CDR1 is MNHNY and CDR2 is SVGAGI (reference sequence). The V gene lost 6 bases and the J gene lost 4 bases, with 12 bases spanning the gap. CDR3 loop: CASRPTGSTGELFF. The CDR3 region has the DNA TGTGCCAGCAGGCCTACAGGGAGCACCGGGGAGCTGTTTTTT.

There are a few counts of this clone. This chain joins TRBV23-1 and TRBJ2-3, with D maybe TRBD2 (6 bases). TRBV23-1 is filed as an ORF, its function uncertain. Trimming stripped 4 bases from V and 8 bases from J, with 19 bases between. There are 15 residues in the CDR3. CDR3 sequence: CASSPIIRGCPTQYF. The CDR3 coding sequence is TGCGCCAGCAGTCCTATTATTCGGGGGTGCCCTACGCAGTATTTT.

The CDR3 DNA reads as TGTGCCAGCAGTTTACGGGGGGCGACCTACGAGCAGTACTTC. Amino acids: CASSLRGATYEQYF. J is TRBJ2-7 and V is TRBV27, with D possibly being TRBD2 (7 bases). CDR1 and CDR2 (germline): MNHEY, SMNVEV (reference sequence). CDR3 length equals 14 residues. Trimming pared 2 bases from V and 2 bases from J, leaving 10 bases between.

This clone has just a few counts. The V gene is TRBV27, the J gene TRBJ2-7; the D gene is possibly TRBD1 (6 bases). V was cut by 0 bases and J by 0 bases, with 18 bases left in between. Germline V gene sequence: CDR1 MNHEY, CDR2 SMNVEV (reference sequence). This CDR3 contains 18 residues. The CDR3, as DNA: TGTGCCAGCAGTTTATCCTTTCTCGACCTGGGACACTCCTACGAGCAGTACTTC. Protein: CASSLSFLDLGHSYEQYF.

The chain joins TRBV10-3 to TRBJ2-7, with D perhaps matching TRBD1 (6 bases). CDR3 size: 15 residues. Deletions cut 11 bases from V and 2 bases from J, with 22 bases between. Per germline, CDR1 ENHRY and CDR2 SYGVKD. CDR3 nucleotide sequence: TGTGCCGCCAAAACGGACAGTAGAGCTCCCTACGAGCAGTACTTC. Translating it yields CAAKTDSRAPYEQYF.

CDR3 protein: CASSWGQVTGELFF. The CDR3 coding sequence is TGTGCCAGCAGTTGGGGACAGGTCACCGGGGAGCTGTTTTTT. The chain couples TRBV27 to TRBJ2-2; the match to TRBD1 covers 8 bases. This CDR3 has 14 residues. The germline CDR1 and CDR2 sequences are MNHEY and SMNVEV (reference sequence). Losses at the gene ends were 4 bases for V and 4 bases for J; bases not matched to a gene: 2.

The V call is TRBV6-6, the J call TRBJ1-2; D ambiguous. V gave up 2 bases and J gave up 8 bases, with 9 bases separating them. CDR3 length equals 12 residues. From germline, CDR1 is MNHNY and CDR2 SVGAGI (reference sequence). The CDR3 spells CASSYGRDGYTF. The CDR3 bases are TGTGCCAGCAGTTACGGACGTGACGGCTACACCTTC.

The J gene is TRBJ2-4, the V gene TRBV7-8, with 8 bases lining up with TRBD1. The CDR3 sequence is 13 residues long. V lost 4 bases and J lost 8; bases outside the gene matches: 4. In germline, CDR1 is SGHVS, CDR2 FQNEAQ. The CDR3 bases are TGTGCCAGCAGCTCTGACAGGGGTGACATTCAGTACTTC. Amino acids: CASSSDRGDIQYF.

This clone was counted between two and nine times. The V call is TRBV21-1, the J call TRBJ2-7; TRBD2, as called in the table, went unchecked against the DNA. TRBV21-1 is a documented pseudogene. The CDR3 is made up of 15 amino acids. The CDR3 DNA reads TGTGCCAGCACCAAGGGGACTAGCGGGAGATACGAGCAGTACTTC. Translation: CASTKGTSGRYEQYF.

This clone was seen a handful of times. This chain connects TRBV4-1 to TRBJ2-7; TRBD1 or TRBD2 may be the D gene (5 bases each). Germline V gene sequence: CDR1 MGHRA, CDR2 YSYEKL. Trimming stripped 0 bases from V and 1 base from J, with 7 bases between. This CDR3 contains 14 residues. The CDR3 region is CASSQDRESYEQYF. In DNA form, the CDR3 reads TGCGCCAGCAGCCAAGACAGGGAGTCCTACGAGCAGTACTTC.

This clone occurred a few times. The rearrangement joins TRBV29-1 to TRBJ2-7; possible D gene TRBD2, 5 bases. The V gene's germline CDR1 is SQVTM and CDR2 ANQGSEA. V gave up 7 bases and J gave up 0 bases, with 13 bases separating them. CDR3 size: 13 residues. CDR3 residues: CSARLSYSYEQYF. In DNA form, the CDR3 reads TGCAGCGCCCGACTATCGTACTCCTACGAGCAGTACTTC.

The rearrangement links TRBV2 to TRBJ1-1; D is possibly TRBD1 (5 bases). The V end lost 2 bases, the J end lost 4 bases, and 14 bases lay between the germline ends. Germline assignment: CDR1 SNHLY and CDR2 FYNNEI. CDR3 length equals 15 residues. DNA of the CDR3: TGTGCCAGCAGTGAAACCGCAGGGATACCCACTGAAGCTTTCTTT. Its translation: CASSETAGIPTEAFF.

The sample holds one count of this clone. The chain couples TRBV2 to TRBJ2-7, with D hard to call. Germline loops: CDR1 SNHLY, CDR2 FYNNEI. This CDR3 has 11 residues. The V end lost 5 bases, the J end lost 5 bases, and 7 bases lay between the germline ends. The CDR3: CASSLIHEQYF. Here the CDR3 DNA reads TGTGCCAGCAGTCTTATTCACGAGCAGTACTTC. The whole variable domain, remainder taken from reference TRBV2 and TRBJ2-7, is EPEVTQTPSHQVTQMGQEVILRCVPISNHLYFYWYRQILGQKVEFLVSFYNNEISEKSEIFDDQFSVERPDGSNFTLKIRSTKLEDSAMYFCASSLIHEQYFGPGTRLTVT.